The rows below give T cell receptor beta chains drawn from one sample of a study of T cell repertoires in cytomegalovirus infection. No antigen has been identified for these receptors. In TCRdb, the reads were re-called with MiXCR into one record per CDR3 protein. This sample has 200,000 or so distinct CDR3 sequences, with 35% to 45% found just once. The sample was CD8+ T cells from cultured PBMCs, taken from culture after CMV antigen stimulation. The receptors originated from a human donor in good health (CMV status not recorded). Some clones in this sample may be carry-over from other donors' samples. Each CDR3 is given with its conserved first and last residue. A D gene is named only where the DNA matches it firmly. Part of the rows lack a size; the others show once, few, many or a class for expanded clones.

length,D,J,size,V,DNA,CDR3
14,TRBD1,TRBJ2-3,few,TRBV7-3,TGTGCCAGCAGCTCCGGACAGGGGGCAGATACGCAGTATTTT,CASSSGQGADTQYF
14,.,TRBJ2-7,.,TRBV28,TGTGCCAGCACGTTCGTGAGGATGGGCCACGAGCAGTACTTC,CASTFVRMGHEQYF
15,.,TRBJ2-3,.,TRBV7-3,TGTGCCAGCAGCTTTCGCCCTTCATCTACAGATACGCAGTATTTT,CASSFRPSSTDTQYF
16,.,TRBJ1-1,.,TRBV7-6,TGTGCCAGCAGCCGGGGGGGGGGGGGGGGGTGGACTGAAGCTTTCTTT,CASSRGGGGGWTEAFF
13,TRBD2,TRBJ2-5,many,TRBV6-1,TGTGCCAGTTGGACTAGCGGTCTGGAGACCCAGTACTTC,CASWTSGLETQYF
14,TRBD1,TRBJ1-6,few,TRBV19,TGTGCCAGTAGTGCCGACAGGGAAAATTCACCCCTCCACTTT,CASSADRENSPLHF
12,.,TRBJ1-1,few,TRBV2,TGTGCCAGCATCCCTAGGGCCTCTGAAGCTTTCTTT,CASIPRASEAFF
15,.,TRBJ2-3,.,TRBV7-4,TGTGCCAGCAGCTTGGCTGGCCCAAGCACAGATACGCAGTATTTT,CASSLAGPSTDTQYF
16,TRBD2,TRBJ2-2,few,TRBV5-5,TGTGCCAGCAGCTACCCGGGACTAGCGGCCACCGGGGAGCTGTTTTTT,CASSYPGLAATGELFF
18,TRBD2,TRBJ2-1,few,TRBV7-3,TGTGCCAGCAGCTCCCGGGACGGCGGGACTAGCGGTGACAATGAGCAGTTCTTC,CASSSRDGGTSGDNEQFF
16,TRBD2,TRBJ2-2,many,TRBV7-2,TGTGCCAGCAGCATCCACCCGGGACTAAACACCGGGGAGCTGTTTTTT,CASSIHPGLNTGELFF
16,.,TRBJ2-1,few,TRBV27,TGTGCCAGCAGTTCCCCCACGCTGAGCTCCTACAATGAGCAGTTCTTC,CASSSPTLSSYNEQFF
14,.,TRBJ2-5,.,TRBV7-3,TGTGCCAGCAGCTATGGGGGCCCTATGGAGACCCAGTACTTC,CASSYGGPMETQYF
15,.,TRBJ2-3,many,TRBV19,TGTGCCAGTAGTGGGACGAGTCGAGGCACAGATACGCAGTATTTT,CASSGTSRGTDTQYF
19,.,TRBJ2-7,.,TRBV7-8,TGTGCCAGCAGCTTCCGAACAGGTCGGTTGGGCGGGTCACACTACGAGCAGTACTTC,CASSFRTGRLGGSHYEQYF
13,.,TRBJ2-1,.,TRBV7-6,TGTGCCAGCAGCTTAGCCCTCTCCAATGAGCAGTTCTTC,CASSLALSNEQFF
13,.,TRBJ2-7,.,TRBV28,TGTGCCAGCGGTGGGACCATTTCCTACGAGCAGTACTTC,CASGGTISYEQYF
12,.,TRBJ2-7,.,TRBV6-1,TGTGCCAGCTCTAGCACGGGGCGCGAGCAGTACTTC,CASSSTGREQYF
14,TRBD2,TRBJ2-3,few,TRBV4-2,TGTGCCAGCGAAGGGGACTACAGCACAGATACGCAGTATTTT,CASEGDYSTDTQYF
14,.,TRBJ1-1,.,TRBV20-1,TGCAGTGCCCAGTACCGTAAGGGGGGCACTGAATCTTTCTTT,CSAQYRKGGTESFF
16,TRBD2,TRBJ2-1,.,TRBV11-1,TGTGCCAGCAGCCCGGGACTAGCGGGGGGGGGCAATGAGCAGTTCTTC,CASSPGLAGGGNEQFF
13,.,TRBJ2-7,.,TRBV5-1,TGCGCCAGCAGCCCGATCCCAGGATACGAGCAGTACTTC,CASSPIPGYEQYF